The 18 T cell receptor beta chains listed next were all sequenced from one sample in a study of cytomegalovirus exposure and HLA in healthy donors (TCRdb year 2017). The method was the immunoSEQ multiplex PCR assay. As stored in TCRdb, this immuneACCESS dataset retains in-frame rearrangements with V and J assigned. A fraction of the clones does not appear; measured against another copy, unresolved V genes explain less than half of the discrepancy, and the remainder lacks a known reason. This sample gives almost 70,000 clones in total; roughly 95% of them show up just once. Together, the top ten hold roughly 5% of the sample. Sequencing used PBMCs. Receptors originate from a woman between 18 and 29 years old in good health and CMV-seropositive.

The chain couples TRBV7-8 to TRBJ2-3, with 9 bases that match TRBD2. V lost 0 bases, J lost 3 bases, and 7 bases stayed unmatched. This CDR3 spans 17 amino acids. Germline V CDR1 and CDR2: SGHVS, FQNEAQ. CDR3 sequence (DNA): TGTGCCAGCAGCTTAGCGCGATGGCTAGCGGGAACAGATACGCAGTATTTT. This gives the protein CASSLARWLAGTDTQYF.

J is TRBJ2-7 and V is TRBV27; tentative D call: TRBD2 (6 bases). The CDR3 runs 15 residues. Germline V gene sequence: CDR1 MNHEY, CDR2 SMNVEV (reference sequence). Trimming took 0 bases from V and 3 from J, leaving 12 bases between them. The CDR3 spells CASSLSEGGDYEQYF. The CDR3 bases are TGTGCCAGCAGTTTATCCGAGGGCGGGGACTACGAGCAGTACTTC.

The genes are TRBV5-6 and TRBJ1-2, with 12 bases aligning to TRBD1. The CDR3 loop spans 14 amino acids. The junction had 2 bases not matched to a gene; V was cut back by 3 bases and J by 5 bases. CDR1 and CDR2 (germline): SGHDT, YYEEEE. The CDR3 is CASSSGQGAYGYTF. For the CDR3, the DNA is TGTGCCAGCAGCTCGGGACAGGGGGCGTATGGCTACACCTTC.

This chain connects TRBV9 to TRBJ2-2, with D tentatively TRBD1 (6 bases). Germline V gene sequence: CDR1 SGDLS, CDR2 YYNGEE. There are 13 residues in the CDR3. V lost 3 bases and J 5 bases, leaving 8 bases between the germline ends. The CDR3 DNA reads as TGTGCCAGCAGCGGAACAGGGACCGGGGAGCTGTTTTTT. Amino acids: CASSGTGTGELFF.

The chain has TRBV7-9 and TRBJ2-7, with TRBD1 as a possible D gene (6 bases). The V end was cut by 5 bases, the J end by 0 bases, with 14 bases between. The CDR3 extends over 15 amino acids. In germline, CDR1 is SEHNR, CDR2 FQNEAQ (reference sequence). The CDR3 DNA reads TGTGCCAGCAGCCCAGGGGCCTCCCCCTCCTACGAGCAGTACTTC. Translated: CASSPGASPSYEQYF. Full variable domain (rest looked up from reference TRBV7-9 and TRBJ2-7): DTGVSQNPRHKITKRGQNVTFRCDPISEHNRLYWYRQTLGQGPEFLTYFQNEAQLEKSRLLSDRFSAERPKGSFSTLEIQRTEQGDSAMYLCASSPGASPSYEQYFGPGTRLTVT.

The genes are TRBV28 and TRBJ2-7, with TRBD1 matching 7 bases. Trimming removed 5 bases from V and 3 bases from J; junction bases left unmatched: 13. Germline loops: CDR1 MDHEN, CDR2 SYDVKM. CDR3 length: 16 residues. Written as DNA, the CDR3 is TGTGCCAGCAGTCCAAGTCAACAGGGGTTCCACTACGAGCAGTACTTC. Protein: CASSPSQQGFHYEQYF.

This clone was recorded once. The chain is built from TRBV28 and TRBJ1-5, with D unclear. Germline CDR1 MDHEN, CDR2 SYDVKM. V gave up 1 base and J gave up 0 bases, with 4 bases separating them. This CDR3 contains 14 residues. CDR3 in DNA: TGTGCCAGCAGTTTATCCATTAGCAATCAGCCCCAGCATTTT. It is translated as CASSLSISNQPQHF.

This chain joins TRBV7-2 and TRBJ1-5; TRBD1 is a possible D gene (5 bases). Trimming cost V 5 bases and J 0 bases, with 8 bases left between them. Germline V gives CDR1 SGHTA, CDR2 FQGNSA. The CDR3 totals 14 residues. The chain's CDR3 is CASSVQGSNQPQHF. The CDR3 DNA reads TGTGCCAGCAGCGTCCAGGGTAGCAATCAGCCCCAGCATTTT.

The chain employs TRBV7-2 and TRBJ2-3, with a tentative D call TRBD2 (5 bases). CDR1 and CDR2 from the germline V gene are SGHTA and FQGNSA. The germline V and J ends were trimmed by 1 base and 0 bases, with 8 bases remaining between them. This CDR3 has 15 amino acids. The CDR3 sequence: CASSLVALSTDTQYF. CDR3 nucleotides: TGTGCCAGCAGCTTAGTAGCGCTTAGCACAGATACGCAGTATTTT.

This rearrangement joins TRBV29-1 to TRBJ1-2; D is unclear. The CDR3 is 10 residues long. Between the trimmed V and J ends, which lost 7 bases and 7 bases, there was a span of 10 bases. Germline CDR1 is SQVTM and CDR2 is ANQGSEA. The CDR3 protein is CSAEASGYTF. CDR3 bases: TGCAGCGCGGAGGCGTCTGGCTACACCTTC.

The V call is TRBV6-1, the J call TRBJ2-7, with a tentative D call TRBD2 (6 bases). V was clipped by 6 bases and J by 0 bases, with 6 bases between them. Germline V gives CDR1 MNHNS, CDR2 SASEGT. The CDR3 runs to 12 residues. In nucleotides, the CDR3 is TGTGCCAGCAGCGGGAGCTCCTACGAGCAGTACTTC. It translates to CASSGSSYEQYF.

The chain employs TRBV19 and TRBJ1-5, with D possibly being TRBD1 (6 bases). The CDR3 is 13 residues long. V dropped 7 bases and J dropped 4 bases, with 11 bases sitting between them. The germline CDR1 and CDR2 sequences are LNHDA and SQIVND (reference sequence). CDR3 bases: TGTGCCAGTACAGGGGTCCGGAATCAGCCCCAGCATTTT. Protein sequence: CASTGVRNQPQHF.

This chain links TRBV28 with TRBJ2-5, with 8 positions matching TRBD1. Trimming cost V 6 bases and J 4 bases; bases outside gene matches: 10. The CDR3 is made up of 15 amino acids. Germline V gene data show CDR1 as MDHEN and CDR2 as SYDVKM. The CDR3 DNA is TGTGCCAGCAGCCATGACAGGGGTGGGCGAGAGACCCAGTACTTC. Its translation is CASSHDRGGRETQYF.

The chain employs TRBV4-2 and TRBJ1-1; 7 bases fit TRBD1. The length of the CDR3 is 21 residues. V shed 0 bases, J shed 0 bases, and the junction held 19 bases outside the gene matches. Germline loops: CDR1 LGHNA, CDR2 YNFKEQ. The CDR3 is CASSQDLNPGTAKNMNTEAFF. CDR3 bases: TGTGCCAGCAGCCAAGACCTGAACCCCGGGACAGCTAAAAACATGAACACTGAAGCTTTCTTT.

The sample holds one count of this clone. In DNA form, the CDR3 reads TGTGCCAGCTCACCGGGACTAGCGGAGGAGCAGTACTTC. This translates into CASSPGLAEEQYF. The J gene is TRBJ2-7, the V gene TRBV18; 11 bases align to TRBD2. V shed 3 bases, J shed 7 bases, and the junction held 2 bases outside the gene matches. Germline V CDR1 and CDR2: KGHSH, LQKENI. This CDR3 has 13 amino acids.

V and J are TRBV30 and TRBJ2-1; 7 nucleotides agree with TRBD2. The CDR3 runs 16 residues. J was trimmed by 6 bases and V by 3 bases; bases with no gene match: 14. CDR1 is GTSNPN, CDR2 SVGIG, per germline (reference sequence). CDR3 sequence (DNA): TGTGCCTGGAGGTCGGTACCCCTGACTAGCTCCAATGAGCAGTTCTTC. This encodes CAWRSVPLTSSNEQFF.

V gene TRBV5-6 combines with J gene TRBJ2-3; the D gene is possibly TRBD2 (5 bases). The CDR3 runs to 18 residues. V was cut by 1 base and J by 2 bases, with 20 bases left in between. CDR1 and CDR2 (germline): SGHDT, YYEEEE. The CDR3 region has the DNA TGTGCCAGCAGCTTGTTTCGTGAGGGAGCACCTATCACAGATACGCAGTATTTT. Protein sequence: CASSLFREGAPITDTQYF. Combining the CDR3 with reference TRBV5-6 and TRBJ2-3 gives the whole variable domain DAGVTQSPTHLIKTRGQQVTLRCSPKSGHDTVSWYQQALGQGPQFIFQYYEEEERQRGNFPDRFSGHQFPNYSSELNVNALLLGDSALYLCASSLFREGAPITDTQYFGPGTRLTVL.

The chain employs TRBV7-2 and TRBJ1-1; D not certain. From germline, CDR1 is SGHTA and CDR2 FQGNSA. The CDR3 has 13 amino acids. V lost 0 bases, J lost 7 bases, and 9 bases lay in between. The CDR3 sequence: CASSLAPRIEAFF. For the CDR3, the DNA is TGTGCCAGCAGCTTAGCGCCCAGGATTGAAGCTTTCTTT.